This T cell receptor beta chain was recorded in a study of regulatory and conventional T cells in RAG deficiency. Profiled with immunoSEQ multiplex PCR; TCRdb holds only in-frame clones, not every one. The repertoire consists of some 20,000 clones, with roughly 86% occurring once and the leading ten covering 1.4%. Per the germline V gene, CDR1 is MDHEN and CDR2 is SYDVKM. The V end was cut by 4 bases, the J end by 5 bases, with 23 bases between. The CDR3 loop spans 17 amino acids. Genomic DNA came from blood regulatory T cells gated CD4+ CD25-high CD127-low. In addition, the sample was reused for a study of regulatory T cells. That paper adds: The primer mix had 52 TRBV and 13 TRBJ primers.

This receptor was identified in a human donor in good health. V and J are TRBV28 and TRBJ2-5, with D possibly TRBD2 on 6 matching bases. What was sequenced was Tregs sorted from blood. CDR3 DNA: TGTGCCAGCAGTTACCCCCCGGGGCGGGGCTCGGGGGAGACCCAGTACTTC. Residues: CASSYPPGRGSGETQYF. Full variable domain (outside the CDR3, taken from reference TRBV28 and TRBJ2-5): DVKVTQSSRYLVKRTGEKVFLECVQDMDHENMFWYRQDPGLGLRLIYFSYDVKMKEKGDIPEGYSVSREKKERFSLILESASTNQTSMYLCASSYPPGRGSGETQYFGPGTRLLVL.